Listed below are T cell receptor beta chains from one sample, sequenced in a study of radiation and T cells in renal cell carcinoma. The method was immunoSEQ multiplex PCR; TCRdb's version includes in-frame clones alone and lacks a portion of them. Among approximately 120,000 clones listed, roughly 80% were seen once. The sequencing here drew on blood, taken from a patient whose treatment included radiotherapy and nephrectomy. These receptors originate from a woman aged 55-70 years with renal cell carcinoma. CDR3s include the opening cysteine and the closing phenylalanine or tryptophan. The order of the fields is J gene, D gene, V gene, clone size, CDR3 protein, CDR3 DNA. The D gene is left open where the match is weak. Expanded clones are given a class, and other clones once, few, many or no size at all.

TRBJ1-6 | NA | TRBV27 | once | CASSLSARSPLHF | TGTGCCAGCAGTTTATCCGCTCGTTCACCCCTCCACTTT
TRBJ2-1 | NA | TRBV20-1 | once | CSAHRYNEQFF | TGCAGTGCGCACAGGTACAATGAGCAGTTCTTC
TRBJ2-3 | NA | TRBV5-1 | NA | CASSSQGTGTQYF | TGCGCCAGCAGCTCGCAGGGCACAGGTACGCAGTATTTT
TRBJ1-6 | NA | TRBV11-2 | NA | CASTLGGYNSPLHF | TGTGCCAGCACCCTGGGGGGTTATAATTCACCCCTCCACTTT
TRBJ2-3 | TRBD1 | TRBV7-6 | NA | CASSSPGQGLVTQYF | TGTGCCAGCAGTAGCCCGGGACAGGGTTTGGTTACGCAGTATTTT
TRBJ2-2 | NA | TRBV6-5 | NA | CASSIRGGTGELFF | TGTGCCAGCAGTATCAGGGGGGGAACCGGGGAGCTGTTTTTT
TRBJ1-2 | TRBD1 | TRBV6-5 | NA | CASQGEGYGYTF | TGTGCCAGCCAGGGGGAAGGCTATGGCTACACCTTC
TRBJ1-1 | NA | TRBV2 | NA | CASTVGPGTEAFF | TGTGCCAGCACCGTAGGACCAGGGACTGAAGCTTTCTTT
TRBJ2-7 | TRBD1 | TRBV19 | once | CASSLGQGYEQYF | TGTGCCAGTAGTTTGGGACAGGGTTACGAGCAGTACTTC
TRBJ1-3 | TRBD1 | TRBV29-1 | NA | CSAFQTGISGNTIYF | TGCAGCGCTTTTCAGACAGGGATCTCCGGAAACACCATATATTTT
TRBJ1-2 | NA | TRBV19 | once | CASSRGGPIYGYTF | TGTGCCAGTAGCCGGGGGGGCCCCATCTATGGCTACACCTTC
TRBJ2-3 | TRBD1 | TRBV5-1 | NA | CASSHTGGESTDTQYF | TGCGCCAGCAGTCATACAGGGGGCGAGAGCACAGATACGCAGTATTTT
TRBJ1-4 | TRBD1 | TRBV5-4 | NA | CASSSRQGDRVF | TGTGCCAGCAGCTCCCGTCAGGGGGACCGAGTTTTC
TRBJ1-6 | NA | TRBV19 | NA | CASRGGTGDNSPLHF | TGTGCCAGTAGGGGCGGGACGGGTGATAATTCACCCCTCCACTTT
TRBJ2-5 | NA | TRBV12-2 | NA | CASRLNLDRRGETQYF | TGTGCAAGTCGCTTAAACTTAGACAGGAGGGGAGAGACCCAGTACTTC
TRBJ1-2 | NA | TRBV2 | NA | CASSRDNSYGYTF | TGTGCCAGCAGCCGGGACAATTCCTACGGCTACACCTTC
TRBJ2-3 | TRBD2 | TRBV29-1 | NA | CSVISGTSWGSQYF | TGCAGCGTTATCTCGGGGACTAGTTGGGGATCGCAGTATTTT
TRBJ1-1 | NA | TRBV27 | NA | CASRKTGSPEAFF | TGTGCCAGCAGAAAGACAGGCAGTCCTGAAGCTTTCTTT
TRBJ2-5 | NA | TRBV10-3 | NA | CAISESVETQYF | TGTGCCATCAGTGAGTCCGTGGAGACCCAGTACTTC